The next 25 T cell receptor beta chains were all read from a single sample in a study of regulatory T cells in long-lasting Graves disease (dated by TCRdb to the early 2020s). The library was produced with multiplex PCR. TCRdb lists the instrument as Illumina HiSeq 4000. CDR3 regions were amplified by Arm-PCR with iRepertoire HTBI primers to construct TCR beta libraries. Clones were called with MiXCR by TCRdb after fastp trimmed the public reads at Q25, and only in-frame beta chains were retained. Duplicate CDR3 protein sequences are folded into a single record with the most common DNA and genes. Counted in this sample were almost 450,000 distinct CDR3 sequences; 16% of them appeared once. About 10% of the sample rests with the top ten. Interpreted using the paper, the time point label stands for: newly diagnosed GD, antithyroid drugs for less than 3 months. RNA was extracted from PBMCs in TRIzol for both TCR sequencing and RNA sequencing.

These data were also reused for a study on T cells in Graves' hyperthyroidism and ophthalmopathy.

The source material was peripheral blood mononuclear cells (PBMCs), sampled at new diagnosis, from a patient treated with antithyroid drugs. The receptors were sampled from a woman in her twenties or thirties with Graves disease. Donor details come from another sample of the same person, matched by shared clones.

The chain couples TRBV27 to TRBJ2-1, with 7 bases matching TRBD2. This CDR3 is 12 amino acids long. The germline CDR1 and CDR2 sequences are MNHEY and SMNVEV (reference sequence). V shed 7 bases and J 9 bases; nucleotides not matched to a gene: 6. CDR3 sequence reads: CASMAGEGEQFF. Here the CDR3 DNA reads TGTGCCAGCATGGCGGGAGAGGGTGAGCAGTTCTTC.

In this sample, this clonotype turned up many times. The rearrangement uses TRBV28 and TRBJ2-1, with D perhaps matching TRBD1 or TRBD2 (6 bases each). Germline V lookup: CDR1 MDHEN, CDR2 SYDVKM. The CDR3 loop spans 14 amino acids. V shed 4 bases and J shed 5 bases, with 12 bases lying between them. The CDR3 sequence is CASSSLGGNNEQFF. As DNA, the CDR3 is TGTGCCAGCAGTTCGCTCGGGGGCAACAATGAGCAGTTCTTC.

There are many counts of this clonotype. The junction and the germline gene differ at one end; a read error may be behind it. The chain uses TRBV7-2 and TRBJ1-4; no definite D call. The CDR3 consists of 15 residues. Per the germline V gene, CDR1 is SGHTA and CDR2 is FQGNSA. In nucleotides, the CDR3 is TGTGCCAGCAGGATCTCCGGTACCGGGCTTGAAGAACTGTTTTTT. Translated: CASRISGTGLEELFF.

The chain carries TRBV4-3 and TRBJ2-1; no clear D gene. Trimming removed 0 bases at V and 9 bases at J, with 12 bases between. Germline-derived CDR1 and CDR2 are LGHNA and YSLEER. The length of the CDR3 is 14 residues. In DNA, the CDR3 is TGCGCCAGCAGCCAAGATGGTGGGCCCTTTGAGCAGTTCTTC. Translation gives CASSQDGGPFEQFF.

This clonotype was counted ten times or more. This CDR3 reads CASSPDLYEQYF. The DNA of the CDR3 is TGCGCCAGCAGCCCGGACCTCTACGAGCAGTACTTC. V gene TRBV5-1 combines with J gene TRBJ2-7; D not certain. Germline lookup yields CDR1 SGHRS and CDR2 YFSETQ. The CDR3 is 12 residues long. V lost 4 bases and J lost 3, with 8 bases in between.

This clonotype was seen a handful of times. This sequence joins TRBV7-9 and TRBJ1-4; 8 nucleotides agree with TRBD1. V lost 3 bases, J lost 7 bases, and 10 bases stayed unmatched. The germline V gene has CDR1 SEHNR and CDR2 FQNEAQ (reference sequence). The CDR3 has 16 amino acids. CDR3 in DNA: TGTGCCAGCAGCTTTGGAGACAGGGGCGTTATTGAAAAACTGTTTTTT. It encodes CASSFGDRGVIEKLFF.

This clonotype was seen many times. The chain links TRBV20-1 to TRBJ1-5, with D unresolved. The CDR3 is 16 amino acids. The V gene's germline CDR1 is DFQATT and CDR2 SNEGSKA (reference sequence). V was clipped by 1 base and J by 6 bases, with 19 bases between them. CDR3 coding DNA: TGCAGTGCTAGAGGCGTTCTCCCGGTTCAAGGTCAGCCCCAGCATTTT. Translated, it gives CSARGVLPVQGQPQHF.

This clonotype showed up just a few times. CDR3 residues: CASSLELAFYNEQFF. The CDR3 DNA follows: TGTGCCAGCAGCTTAGAACTAGCGTTCTACAATGAGCAGTTCTTC. The rearrangement joins TRBV13 to TRBJ2-1, with 7 bases aligning to TRBD2. This CDR3 is 15 amino acids long. Germline CDR1 PRHDT, CDR2 FYEKMQ (reference sequence). V was pared by 1 base and J by 3 bases, with 3 bases of the junction left unmatched.

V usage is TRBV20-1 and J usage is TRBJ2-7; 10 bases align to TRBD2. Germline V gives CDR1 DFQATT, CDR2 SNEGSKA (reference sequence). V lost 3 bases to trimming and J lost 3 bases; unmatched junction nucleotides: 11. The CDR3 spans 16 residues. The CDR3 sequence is CSASYPASGGNYEQYF. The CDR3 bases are TGCAGTGCTAGCTACCCGGCTAGCGGGGGAAACTACGAGCAGTACTTC.

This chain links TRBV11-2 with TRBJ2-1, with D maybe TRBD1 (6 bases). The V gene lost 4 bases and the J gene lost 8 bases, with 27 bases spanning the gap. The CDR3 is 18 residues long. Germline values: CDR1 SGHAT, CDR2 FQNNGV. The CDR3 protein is CASSYSNGWQGSIDEQFF. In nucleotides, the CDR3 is TGTGCCAGCAGCTACTCGAACGGGTGGCAGGGGTCTATCGATGAGCAGTTCTTC.

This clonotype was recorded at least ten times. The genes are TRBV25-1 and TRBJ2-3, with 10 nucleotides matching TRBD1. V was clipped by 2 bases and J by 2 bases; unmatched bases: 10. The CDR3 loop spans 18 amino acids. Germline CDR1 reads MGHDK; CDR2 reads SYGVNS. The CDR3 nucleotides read TGTGCCAGCAGTGAACAAACCAAGGACAGGGGGGACACAGATACGCAGTATTTT. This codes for CASSEQTKDRGDTDTQYF.

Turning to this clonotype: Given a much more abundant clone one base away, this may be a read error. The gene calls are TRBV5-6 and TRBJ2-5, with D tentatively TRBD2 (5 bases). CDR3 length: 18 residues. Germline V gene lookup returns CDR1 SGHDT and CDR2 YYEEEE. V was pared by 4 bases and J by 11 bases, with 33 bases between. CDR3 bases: TGTGCCAGCAGCCTATCGGACTCCTGGGTACCCATGCTCAATGAGCAGTACTTC. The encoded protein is CASSLSDSWVPMLNEQYF.

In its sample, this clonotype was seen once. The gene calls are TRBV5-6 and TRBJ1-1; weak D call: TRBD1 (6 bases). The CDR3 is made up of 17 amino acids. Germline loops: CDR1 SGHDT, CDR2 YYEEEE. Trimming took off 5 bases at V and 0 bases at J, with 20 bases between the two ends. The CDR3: CASSHALQGNLNTEAFF. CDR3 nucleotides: TGTGCCAGCAGTCACGCTTTACAGGGAAATTTGAACACTGAAGCTTTCTTT.

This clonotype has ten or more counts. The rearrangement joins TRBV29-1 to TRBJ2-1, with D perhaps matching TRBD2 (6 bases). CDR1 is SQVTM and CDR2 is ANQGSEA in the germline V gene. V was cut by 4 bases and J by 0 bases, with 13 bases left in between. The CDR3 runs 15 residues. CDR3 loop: CSVVGGKSSYNEQFF. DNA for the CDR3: TGCAGCGTTGTGGGGGGAAAGAGCTCCTACAATGAGCAGTTCTTC.

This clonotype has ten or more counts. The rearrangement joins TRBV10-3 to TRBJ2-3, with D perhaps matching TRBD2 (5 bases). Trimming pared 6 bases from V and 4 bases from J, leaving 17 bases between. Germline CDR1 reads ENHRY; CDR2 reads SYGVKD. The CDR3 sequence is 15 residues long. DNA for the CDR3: TGTGCCATCAGCAAGGACTTAAATGGAGCAGATACGCAGTATTTT. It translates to CAISKDLNGADTQYF.

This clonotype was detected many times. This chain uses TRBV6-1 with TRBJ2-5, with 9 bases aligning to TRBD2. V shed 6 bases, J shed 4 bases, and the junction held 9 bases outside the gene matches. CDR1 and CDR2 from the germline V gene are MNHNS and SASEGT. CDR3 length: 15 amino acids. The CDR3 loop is CASRRTSVSGETQYF. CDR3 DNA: TGTGCCAGCAGGAGGACTAGCGTCTCCGGAGAGACCCAGTACTTC.

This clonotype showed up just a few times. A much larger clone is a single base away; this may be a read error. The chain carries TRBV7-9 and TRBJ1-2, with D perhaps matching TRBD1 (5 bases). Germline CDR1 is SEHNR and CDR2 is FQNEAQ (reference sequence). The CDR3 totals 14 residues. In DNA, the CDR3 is TGTGCCAGCAGGCGGGACTCCGGCCCCACTGGCTGCACCTTC. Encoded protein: CASRRDSGPTGCTF.

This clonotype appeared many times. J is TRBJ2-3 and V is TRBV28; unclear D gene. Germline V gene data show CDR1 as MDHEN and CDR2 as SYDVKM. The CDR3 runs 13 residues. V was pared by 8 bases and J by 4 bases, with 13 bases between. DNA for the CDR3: TGTGCCAGCTGCCCGTCTCTCCCAGATACGCAGTATTTT. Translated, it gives CASCPSLPDTQYF.

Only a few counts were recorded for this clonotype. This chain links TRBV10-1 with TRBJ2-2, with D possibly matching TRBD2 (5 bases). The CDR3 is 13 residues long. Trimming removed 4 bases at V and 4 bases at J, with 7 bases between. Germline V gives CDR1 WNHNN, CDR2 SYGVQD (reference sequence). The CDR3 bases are TGCGCCAGCAGTGCTAGCACCACCGGGGAGCTGTTTTTT. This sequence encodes CASSASTTGELFF.

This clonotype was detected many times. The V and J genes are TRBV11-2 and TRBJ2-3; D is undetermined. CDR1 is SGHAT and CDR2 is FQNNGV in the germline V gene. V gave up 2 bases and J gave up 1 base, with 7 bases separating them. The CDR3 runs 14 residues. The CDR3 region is CASSLSPGTDTQYF. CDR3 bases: TGTGCCAGCAGCTTAAGTCCAGGCACAGATACGCAGTATTTT.

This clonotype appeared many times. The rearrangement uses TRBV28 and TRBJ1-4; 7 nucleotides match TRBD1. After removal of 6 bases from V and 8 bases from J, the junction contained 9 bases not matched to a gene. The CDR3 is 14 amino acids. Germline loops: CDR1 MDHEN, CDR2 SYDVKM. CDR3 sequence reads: CASRPDRVGEKLFF. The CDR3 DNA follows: TGTGCCAGCAGGCCCGACAGGGTGGGAGAAAAACTGTTTTTT. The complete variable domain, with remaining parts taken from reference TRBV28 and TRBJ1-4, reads DVKVTQSSRYLVKRTGEKVFLECVQDMDHENMFWYRQDPGLGLRLIYFSYDVKMKEKGDIPEGYSVSREKKERFSLILESASTNQTSMYLCASRPDRVGEKLFFGSGTQLSVL.

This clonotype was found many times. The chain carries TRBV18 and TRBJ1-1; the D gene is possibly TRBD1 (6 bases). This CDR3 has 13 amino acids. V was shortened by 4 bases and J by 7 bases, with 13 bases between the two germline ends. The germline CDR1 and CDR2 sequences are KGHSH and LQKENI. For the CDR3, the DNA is TGTGCCAGCTCACTAGCACAGGGTAATGAAGCTTTCTTT. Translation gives CASSLAQGNEAFF.

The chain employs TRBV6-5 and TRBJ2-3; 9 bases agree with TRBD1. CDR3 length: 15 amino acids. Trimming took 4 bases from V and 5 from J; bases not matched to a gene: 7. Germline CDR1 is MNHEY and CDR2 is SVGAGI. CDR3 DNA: TGTGCCAGCAGTTCCCACACAGGGGGCGGAGATACGCAGTATTTT. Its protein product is CASSSHTGGGDTQYF.

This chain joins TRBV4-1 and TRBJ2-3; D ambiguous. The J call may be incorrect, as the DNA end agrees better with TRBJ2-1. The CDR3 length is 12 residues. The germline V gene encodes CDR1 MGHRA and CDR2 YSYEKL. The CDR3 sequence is CASSHKMSEQFF. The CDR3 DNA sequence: TGCGCCAGCAGCCATAAAATGAGCGAGCAGTTCTTC.

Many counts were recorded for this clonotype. The CDR3 here is CASSDRFLNNEQFF. CDR3 DNA sequence: TGTGCCAGCAGTGACAGGTTTCTCAATAATGAGCAGTTCTTC. This chain links TRBV2 with TRBJ2-1; D is unclear. CDR3 length: 14 residues. Trimming shortened V by 3 bases and J by 7 bases, and 13 bases separated the two germline ends. The germline gives CDR1 SNHLY, CDR2 FYNNEI. The full variable domain, with the rest looked up from reference TRBV2 and TRBJ2-1, is EPEVTQTPSHQVTQMGQEVILRCVPISNHLYFYWYRQILGQKVEFLVSFYNNEISEKSEIFDDQFSVERPDGSNFTLKIRSTKLEDSAMYFCASSDRFLNNEQFFGPGTRLTVL.